The text below deals with one TCR beta chain. Antigen: not known. Data came from immunoSEQ multiplex PCR; TCRdb stores just in-frame clones and leaves some out. The top ten clones hold roughly a third of a sample with tens of thousands of clones, 87% of them seen once. The data were obtained in a study of OX40 agonist ivuxolimab in advanced cancers. Points from the study as a whole: Researchers did not establish what antigens the expanded peripheral T cells target.

Sequencing was performed on CD4+ or CD8+ T cells sorted from blood, taken in a trial of the OX40 agonist ivuxolimab. The receptor was isolated from an adult with an advanced solid tumor such as melanoma, head and neck, liver or kidney cancer.

CDR3 sequence: CASSPFGGAETQYF. As DNA, the CDR3 is TGTGCCAGCAGTCCCTTCGGAGGAGCAGAGACCCAGTACTTC. The chain recombines TRBV6-5 with TRBJ2-5; possibly TRBD2 for D (5 bases). The CDR3 totals 14 residues. From germline, CDR1 is MNHEY and CDR2 SVGAGI. Between the trimmed V and J ends, which lost 5 bases and 4 bases, there was a span of 14 bases.